This T cell receptor beta chain derives from a study of cytomegalovirus exposure and HLA in healthy donors. Amplification used 60 Vbeta primers and 13 Jbeta primers. The data were produced by immunoSEQ multiplex PCR, yet TCRdb's version contains in-frame clones alone and is incomplete. The table lists about 260,000 clones, approximately 84% of them singletons. Comments on this clone: Antigen: not known.

Study conclusions and caveats: Analyses of presence and absence presupposed an approximately uniform sequencing depth across donors. It emerged from a later analysis that several of the most significant clusters appeared to be linked to common viral pathogens. Cytomegalovirus-associated status was assigned to 150 to 200 TCR beta chains.

The sequence derives from a woman aged 40 to 50 in good health and CMV-seropositive. The sequenced sample was PBMCs.

The CDR3 loop reads CASNTGEGTEAFF. CDR3 sequence (DNA): TGTGCCAGCAATACAGGGGAAGGCACTGAAGCTTTCTTT. The V gene is TRBV2, the J gene TRBJ1-1, with TRBD1 matching 7 bases. The germline CDR1 and CDR2 sequences are SNHLY and FYNNEI. The CDR3 runs to 13 residues. The V segment lost 7 bases and the J segment 4 bases; nucleotides outside the gene matches: 6. The full variable domain, its missing parts supplied by reference TRBV2 and TRBJ1-1, is EPEVTQTPSHQVTQMGQEVILRCVPISNHLYFYWYRQILGQKVEFLVSFYNNEISEKSEIFDDQFSVERPDGSNFTLKIRSTKLEDSAMYFCASNTGEGTEAFFGQGTRLTVV.